One and the same sample provided the 7 T cell receptor beta chains below, sequenced in a study of early T cells in non-severe SARS-CoV-2 infection. TCRdb processed the 5' RACE reads anew with MiXCR; each CDR3 protein has one entry. The sample consists of tens of thousands of distinct CDR3 sequences, about 15% of them appearing once. Sample: whole blood. The receptor source for this set is an adult who was a healthcare worker with PCR-confirmed SARS-CoV-2 infection or an uninfected control (not recorded which).

In this sample, this clonotype turned up many times. CDR3 residues: CARRFLASQETQYF. The DNA for the CDR3 is TGTGCCAGACGATTCCTAGCGTCCCAAGAGACCCAGTACTTC. This chain links TRBV19 with TRBJ2-5; D may be TRBD2 (6 bases). The germline V gene encodes CDR1 LNHDA and CDR2 SQIVND (reference sequence). CDR3 length equals 14 residues. The ends were cut back, 9 bases at V and 1 base at J, with 15 bases in the middle. Combining the CDR3 with reference TRBV19 and TRBJ2-5 gives the whole variable domain DGGITQSPKYLFRKEGQNVTLSCEQNLNHDAMYWYRQDPGQGLRLIYYSQIVNDFQKGDIAEGYSVSREKKESFPLTVTSAQKNPTAFYLCARRFLASQETQYFGPGTRLLVL.

This clonotype was detected ten times or more. V usage is TRBV5-1 and J usage is TRBJ1-1; D uncertain. The CDR3 is 14 residues long. Germline CDR1 is SGHRS and CDR2 is YFSETQ. V shed 4 bases and J shed 1 base, with 11 bases lying between them. CDR3 residues: CASSRTSGNTEAFF. DNA for the CDR3: TGCGCCAGCAGCCGGACGTCAGGGAACACTGAAGCTTTCTTT.

A few counts support this clonotype. The rearrangement joins TRBV19 to TRBJ2-7; 10 bases align to TRBD2. The CDR3 consists of 14 residues. Germline CDR1 LNHDA, CDR2 SQIVND (reference sequence). V shed 4 bases, J shed 2 bases, and the junction held 2 bases outside the gene matches. The CDR3 protein is CASSTLAGAYEQYF. The DNA for the CDR3 is TGTGCCAGTAGTACCCTAGCGGGGGCCTACGAGCAGTACTTC. Variable domain in full (rest from reference TRBV19 and TRBJ2-7): DGGITQSPKYLFRKEGQNVTLSCEQNLNHDAMYWYRQDPGQGLRLIYYSQIVNDFQKGDIAEGYSVSREKKESFPLTVTSAQKNPTAFYLCASSTLAGAYEQYFGPGTRLTVT.

This clonotype was seen at least ten times. The chain employs TRBV7-9 and TRBJ2-1; unclear D gene. This CDR3 region has 11 residues. V was cut by 3 bases and J by 7 bases, with 4 bases left in between. From germline, CDR1 is SEHNR and CDR2 FQNEAQ (reference sequence). CDR3 residues: CASSLFNEQFF. CDR3 coding DNA: TGTGCCAGCAGCTTGTTTAATGAGCAGTTCTTC. Complete variable domain (other parts from reference TRBV7-9 and TRBJ2-1): DTGVSQNPRHKITKRGQNVTFRCDPISEHNRLYWYRQTLGQGPEFLTYFQNEAQLEKSRLLSDRFSAERPKGSFSTLEIQRTEQGDSAMYLCASSLFNEQFFGPGTRLTVL.

This clonotype turned up a few times. Here the CDR3 DNA reads TGTGCCAGCAGCTTGGATGGGGCAGGGGGCGAGCAGTACTTC. Its protein product is CASSLDGAGGEQYF. J is TRBJ2-7 and V is TRBV5-4; TRBD1 agrees at 7 bases. CDR3 length: 14 amino acids. J gave up 6 bases and V 0 bases, and 6 bases lay outside the gene matches. Germline CDR1 SGHNT, CDR2 YYREEE (reference sequence).

This clonotype was recorded at least ten times. The chain is built from TRBV9 and TRBJ2-1; 7 bases align to TRBD2. Germline loops: CDR1 SGDLS, CDR2 YYNGEE. This CDR3 comprises 15 residues. J was trimmed by 1 base and V by 8 bases; bases with no gene match: 9. The CDR3 loop is CASSVSGTSYNEQFF. CDR3 coding DNA: TGTGCCAGTAGTGTGAGCGGGACGTCCTACAATGAGCAGTTCTTC.

This clonotype occurred a few times. The CDR3 region has the DNA TGTGCCTTTATACCGGGTGTAGTTGAAGCTTTCTTT. Amino acids: CAFIPGVVEAFF. The chain uses TRBV30 and TRBJ1-1, with D unresolved. V was trimmed by 7 bases and J by 7 bases, leaving 16 bases between them. CDR3 length: 12 residues. Germline V CDR1 and CDR2: GTSNPN, SVGIG (reference sequence).